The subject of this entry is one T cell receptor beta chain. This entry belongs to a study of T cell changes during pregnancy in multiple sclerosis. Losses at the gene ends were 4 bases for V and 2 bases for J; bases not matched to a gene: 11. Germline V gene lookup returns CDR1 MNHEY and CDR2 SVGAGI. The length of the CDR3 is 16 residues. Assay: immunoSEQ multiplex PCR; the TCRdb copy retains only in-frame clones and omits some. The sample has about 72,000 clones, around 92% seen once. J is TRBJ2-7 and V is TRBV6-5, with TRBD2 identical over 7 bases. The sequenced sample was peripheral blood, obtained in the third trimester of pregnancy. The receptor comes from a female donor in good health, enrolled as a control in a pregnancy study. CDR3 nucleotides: TGTGCCAGCAGTTCCCGTTCTGGCGGGGGAGCCTACGAGCAGTACTTC. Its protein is CASSSRSGGGAYEQYF.